The 8 T cell receptor beta chains reported below all come from one sample, sequenced in a study of PD-1 blockade in classical Hodgkin lymphoma. Libraries were prepared by immunoSEQ multiplex PCR; TCRdb keeps only in-frame clonotypes and omits some of them. The sample consists of about 110,000 clones, about 88% of them appearing once. Every patient had relapsed following autologous stem cell transplantation, and cohorts differed in brentuximab vedotin exposure. The material was peripheral blood mononuclear cells (PBMCs), obtained before the second cycle of nivolumab. The receptors stem from a human donor with classical Hodgkin lymphoma.

Remarks on this clone: At one end the junction does not follow the germline gene, possibly because of a read error. The CDR3 DNA is TGTGTCTGGAGTAAGACAGCTTTGGGCGTCCCTGAAGCTTTCTTT. Translation: CVWSKTALGVPEAFF. The chain carries TRBV30 and TRBJ1-1; the D gene is possibly TRBD1 (5 bases). This CDR3 region has 15 residues. Germline V lookup: CDR1 GTSNPN, CDR2 SVGIG (reference sequence).

This chain connects TRBV4-1 to TRBJ2-3; D gene ambiguous. The CDR3 sequence is 12 residues long. Trimming cost V 4 bases and J 6 bases, with 8 bases left between them. Germline V gene sequence: CDR1 MGHRA, CDR2 YSYEKL. Written as DNA, the CDR3 is TGCGCCAGCAGCCCCCCATCCGATACGCAGTATTTT. Its protein is CASSPPSDTQYF.

This chain uses TRBV7-2 with TRBJ2-1, with D possibly matching TRBD1 (5 bases). The V gene's germline CDR1 is SGHTA and CDR2 FQGNSA. Trimming took 5 bases from V and 10 from J, leaving 12 bases between them. CDR3 length: 12 residues. The CDR3 bases are TGTGCCAGCAGCGCAGGGCTAGTGGAGCAGTTCTTC. The encoded protein is CASSAGLVEQFF. Full variable domain (remainder filled in from reference TRBV7-2 and TRBJ2-1): GAGVSQSPSNKVTEKGKDVELRCDPISGHTALYWYRQSLGQGLEFLIYFQGNSAPDKSGLPSDRFSAERTGGSVSTLTIQRTQQEDSAVYLCASSAGLVEQFFGPGTRLTVL.

The V gene is TRBV25-1, the J gene TRBJ2-7; D is perhaps TRBD2 (5 bases). The CDR3 spans 15 residues. Germline V gene data show CDR1 as MGHDK and CDR2 as SYGVNS. The ends were cut back, 2 bases at V and 6 bases at J, with 17 bases in the middle. The CDR3 nucleotides read TGTGCCAGCAGTGAACTAGGGCCGGGAACTACCGAGCAGTACTTC. This sequence encodes CASSELGPGTTEQYF.

The chain uses TRBV18 and TRBJ1-1, with no clear D. Germline V gene lookup returns CDR1 KGHSH and CDR2 LQKENI. V lost 4 bases and J 0 bases, leaving 6 bases between the germline ends. The CDR3 loop spans 13 amino acids. Written as DNA, the CDR3 is TGTGCCAGCTCACTCAAGATGAACACTGAAGCTTTCTTT. This sequence encodes CASSLKMNTEAFF. The full variable domain, its missing parts supplied by reference TRBV18 and TRBJ1-1, is NAGVMQNPRHLVRRRGQEARLRCSPMKGHSHVYWYRQLPEEGLKFMVYLQKENIIDESGMPKERFSAEFPKEGPSILRIQQVVRGDSAAYFCASSLKMNTEAFFGQGTRLTVV.

The sample holds one count of this clone. This chain joins TRBV19 and TRBJ2-2, with 7 bases lining up with TRBD2. V shed 3 bases, J shed 3 bases, and the junction held 7 bases outside the gene matches. Germline loops: CDR1 LNHDA, CDR2 SQIVND (reference sequence). The CDR3 totals 16 residues. The CDR3 DNA is TGTGCCAGTAGTATGGGGAGGGATCGGTACACCGGGGAGCTGTTTTTT. This translates into CASSMGRDRYTGELFF.

The chain uses TRBV4-1 and TRBJ2-7; 12 bases are shared with TRBD2. CDR1 MGHRA and CDR2 YSYEKL come from the germline V gene. Losses at the gene ends were 1 base for V and 3 bases for J; bases not matched to a gene: 1. The CDR3 runs 15 residues. CDR3 nucleotide sequence: TGCGCCAGCAGCCAAGGGGGACTAGCGGGCTACGAGCAGTACTTC. It codes for CASSQGGLAGYEQYF.

The chain links TRBV9 to TRBJ1-1; D unresolved. The CDR3 is 15 amino acids. The ends were cut back, 0 bases at V and 6 bases at J, with 15 bases in the middle. The germline CDR1 and CDR2 sequences are SGDLS and YYNGEE. The chain's CDR3 is CASSVVGVEVAEAFF. The DNA of the CDR3 is TGTGCCAGCAGCGTAGTTGGGGTGGAGGTCGCTGAAGCTTTCTTT.